Below, 9 T cell receptor beta chains from the same sample are listed, as sequenced in a study of cytomegalovirus exposure and HLA in healthy donors. The PCR ran on 60 Vbeta and 13 Jbeta primers. Clones were sequenced by immunoSEQ multiplex PCR, and TCRdb holds only the in-frame ones, with some missing. This table holds fewer than 250,000 clones, roughly 79% found once. Sequencing was performed on PBMCs. All receptors come from a male donor in good health and CMV-seronegative.

This clone was detected only a few times. The chain joins TRBV5-5 to TRBJ2-2; the D gene is possibly TRBD2 (7 bases). The germline V and J ends were trimmed by 0 bases and 6 bases, with 21 bases remaining between them. This CDR3 is 18 amino acids long. In germline, CDR1 is SGHKS, CDR2 YYEKEE (reference sequence). The CDR3 coding sequence is TGTGCCAGCAGCTTGGTACTCGGGGGGCAGGGAGGTGCCGGGGAGCTGTTTTTT. Its translation: CASSLVLGGQGGAGELFF.

CDR3 sequence reads: CASSEGLWYGYTF. CDR3 DNA sequence: TGTGCCAGCAGTGAAGGGCTCTGGTATGGCTACACCTTC. The chain recombines TRBV2 with TRBJ1-2; D call uncertain. Germline CDR1 is SNHLY and CDR2 is FYNNEI. The CDR3 contains 13 residues. V lost 1 base to trimming and J lost 5 bases, with 8 bases between them.

V is TRBV6-5 and J is TRBJ1-1; weak D call: TRBD1 (6 bases). Trimming took 2 bases from V and 4 from J, leaving 8 bases between them. Per germline, CDR1 MNHEY and CDR2 SVGAGI. The CDR3 extends over 13 amino acids. The CDR3 DNA follows: TGTGCCAGCAGTTACAACAGGGTCACTGAAGCTTTCTTT. It translates to CASSYNRVTEAFF.

The V gene is TRBV6-1, the J gene TRBJ1-2; D possibly corresponds to TRBD1 (5 bases). V lost 8 bases and J lost 6, with 22 bases in between. The CDR3 loop spans 15 amino acids. Germline CDR1 and CDR2: MNHNS and SASEGT. The CDR3 DNA reads TGTGCCAGCCCGTGGGGCTTGGGGGAGGCTGATGGCTACACCTTC. Protein sequence: CASPWGLGEADGYTF.

Concerning this clone: At one end the junction does not follow the germline gene, possibly because of a read error. J is TRBJ2-3 and V is TRBV7-7; 12 nucleotides align to TRBD2. Germline loops: CDR1 SSHAT, CDR2 FNYEAQ (reference sequence). The CDR3 covers 17 residues. This CDR3 is CASSLGATSGSWDTQYF. The DNA for the CDR3 is TGTGCTAGCAGCTTAGGCGCGACTAGCGGGAGTTGGGATACGCAGTATTTT.

The chain is built from TRBV9 and TRBJ1-2; 8 positions agree with TRBD1. Per the germline V gene, CDR1 is SGDLS and CDR2 is YYNGEE. There are 13 residues in the CDR3. The V segment lost 3 bases and the J segment 8 bases; nucleotides outside the gene matches: 6. The DNA for the CDR3 is TGTGCCAGCAGCGCCCAGGGGGCGTGGGGCTACACCTTC. Its translation is CASSAQGAWGYTF.

This clone was observed once. This chain joins TRBV30 and TRBJ2-5, with 9 bases aligning to TRBD2. The DNA matches TRBJ2-7 better at its end, which makes the J call doubtful. Germline V gives CDR1 GTSNPN, CDR2 SVGIG (reference sequence). This CDR3 has 14 residues. The DNA of the CDR3 is TGTGCCTGGAGTACAGCGGGAGGCTCCTACGAGCAGTACTTC. Its protein product is CAWSTAGGSYEQYF.

The chain combines TRBV30 with TRBJ2-3; 7 positions match TRBD1. The CDR3 is 13 amino acids. Trimming took 2 bases from V and 4 from J; bases not matched to a gene: 3. Germline V gives CDR1 GTSNPN, CDR2 SVGIG (reference sequence). CDR3 residues: CAWSRQGPDTQYF. For the CDR3, the DNA is TGTGCCTGGAGTAGACAGGGACCAGATACGCAGTATTTT.

This rearrangement joins TRBV7-6 to TRBJ2-2, with 14 bases aligning to TRBD2. The V and J ends lost 5 bases and 7 bases, in that order; junction bases with no gene match: 0. Germline V lookup: CDR1 SGHVS, CDR2 FNYEAQ. The CDR3 is made up of 14 amino acids. As DNA, the CDR3 is TGTGCCAGCAGCGGGACTAGCGGGGGCGGGGAGCTGTTTTTT. Translated, it gives CASSGTSGGGELFF.